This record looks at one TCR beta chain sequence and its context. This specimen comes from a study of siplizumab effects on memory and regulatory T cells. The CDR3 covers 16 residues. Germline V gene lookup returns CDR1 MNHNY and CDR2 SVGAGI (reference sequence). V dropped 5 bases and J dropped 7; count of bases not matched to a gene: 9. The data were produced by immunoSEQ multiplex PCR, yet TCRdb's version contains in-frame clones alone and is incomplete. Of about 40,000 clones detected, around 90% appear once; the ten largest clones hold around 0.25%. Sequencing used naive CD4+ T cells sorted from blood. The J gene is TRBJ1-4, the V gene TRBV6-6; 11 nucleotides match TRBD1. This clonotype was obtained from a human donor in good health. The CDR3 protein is CASSPGQGALVEKLFF. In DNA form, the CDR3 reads TGTGCCAGCAGTCCCGGACAGGGGGCGTTGGTTGAAAAACTGTTTTTT.